This TCR beta chain was obtained from a study of blood T cells in healthy people across ages. For the second PCR, which ran for about 6 to 11 cycles, a sample-barcoded 5' primer and a J-beta primer mix were used. MiXCR, run by TCRdb on the 5' RACE reads, gives a single entry per CDR3 protein. The sample yields roughly 550,000 distinct CDR3 sequences, 24% seen once. These sequences were also reported in another study, on T cells of mothers and their children. That investigation notes: Overlap ran slightly, non-significantly higher for related than unrelated mother-child pairs.

Sequenced: blood. This receptor was obtained from a boy between 10 and 17 years old in good health.

The CDR3 nucleotides read TGCAGCGTTCTAGGCGACTTGAAAAACATTCAGTACTTC. Translated: CSVLGDLKNIQYF. The rearrangement uses TRBV29-1 and TRBJ2-4; D gene uncertain. Germline V gives CDR1 SQVTM, CDR2 ANQGSEA. Trimming removed 5 bases at V and 4 bases at J, with 12 bases between. CDR3 length equals 13 residues.